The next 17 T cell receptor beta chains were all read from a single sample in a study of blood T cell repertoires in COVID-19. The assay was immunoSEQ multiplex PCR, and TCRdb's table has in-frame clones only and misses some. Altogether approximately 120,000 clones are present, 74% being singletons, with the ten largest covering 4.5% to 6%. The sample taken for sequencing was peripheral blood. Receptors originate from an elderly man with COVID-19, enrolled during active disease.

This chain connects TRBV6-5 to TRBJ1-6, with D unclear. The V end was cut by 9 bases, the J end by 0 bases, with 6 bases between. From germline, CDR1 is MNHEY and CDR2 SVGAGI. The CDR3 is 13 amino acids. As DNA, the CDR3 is TGTGCCAGTCATAGCTCCTATAATTCACCCCTCCACTTT. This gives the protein CASHSSYNSPLHF.

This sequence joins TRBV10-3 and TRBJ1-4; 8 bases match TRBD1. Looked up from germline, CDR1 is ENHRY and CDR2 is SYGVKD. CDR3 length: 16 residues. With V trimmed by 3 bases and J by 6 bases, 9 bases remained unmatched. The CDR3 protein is CAISDSLTGVDEKLFF. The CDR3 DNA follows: TGTGCCATCAGTGACTCCCTGACAGGGGTCGATGAAAAACTGTTTTTT.

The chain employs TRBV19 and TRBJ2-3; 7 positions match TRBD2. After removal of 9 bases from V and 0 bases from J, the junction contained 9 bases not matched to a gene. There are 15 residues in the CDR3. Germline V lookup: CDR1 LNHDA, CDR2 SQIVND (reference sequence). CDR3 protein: CASRLTSASTDTQYF. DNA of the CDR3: TGTGCCAGCCGGCTAACTAGCGCCAGCACAGATACGCAGTATTTT.

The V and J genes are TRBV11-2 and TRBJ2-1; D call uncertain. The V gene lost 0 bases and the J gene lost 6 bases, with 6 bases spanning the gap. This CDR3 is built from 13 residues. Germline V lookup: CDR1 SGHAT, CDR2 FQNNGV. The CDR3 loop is CASSLDLRNEQFF. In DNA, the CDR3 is TGTGCCAGCAGCTTAGATCTCCGCAATGAGCAGTTCTTC.

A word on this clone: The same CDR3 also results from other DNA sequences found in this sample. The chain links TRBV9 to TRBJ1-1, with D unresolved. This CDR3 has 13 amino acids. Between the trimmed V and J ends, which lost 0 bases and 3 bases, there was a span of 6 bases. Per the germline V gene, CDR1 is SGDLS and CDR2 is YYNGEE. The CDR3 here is CASSVGGYTEAFF. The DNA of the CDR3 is TGTGCCAGCAGCGTAGGAGGATACACTGAAGCTTTCTTT.

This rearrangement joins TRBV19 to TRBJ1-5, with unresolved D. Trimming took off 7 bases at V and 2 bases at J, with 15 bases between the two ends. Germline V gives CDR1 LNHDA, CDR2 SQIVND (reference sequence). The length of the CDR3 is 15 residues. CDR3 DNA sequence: TGTGCCAGTACCCCCCTGGAGGGCGGCAATCAGCCCCAGCATTTT. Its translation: CASTPLEGGNQPQHF.

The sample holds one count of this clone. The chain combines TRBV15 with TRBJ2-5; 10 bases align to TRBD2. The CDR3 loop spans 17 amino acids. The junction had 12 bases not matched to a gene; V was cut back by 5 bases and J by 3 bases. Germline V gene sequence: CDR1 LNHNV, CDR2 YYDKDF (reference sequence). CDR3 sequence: CATSPYPGTSAEETQYF. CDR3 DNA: TGTGCCACCAGCCCTTACCCCGGGACTAGCGCGGAAGAGACCCAGTACTTC.

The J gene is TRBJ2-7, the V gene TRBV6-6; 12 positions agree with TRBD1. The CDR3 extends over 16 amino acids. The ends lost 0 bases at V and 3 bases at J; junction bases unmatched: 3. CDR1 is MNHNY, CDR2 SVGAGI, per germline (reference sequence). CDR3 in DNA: TGTGCCAGCAGTTACTCCGGGACAGGGGGCTTCTACGAGCAGTACTTC. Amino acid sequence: CASSYSGTGGFYEQYF.

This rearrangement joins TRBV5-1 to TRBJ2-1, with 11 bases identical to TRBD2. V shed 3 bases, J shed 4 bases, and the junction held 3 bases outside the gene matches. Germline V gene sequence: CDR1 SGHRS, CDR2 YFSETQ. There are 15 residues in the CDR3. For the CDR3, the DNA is TGCGCCAGCAGCTGGGGGACTAGCGGATACAATGAGCAGTTCTTC. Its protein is CASSWGTSGYNEQFF.

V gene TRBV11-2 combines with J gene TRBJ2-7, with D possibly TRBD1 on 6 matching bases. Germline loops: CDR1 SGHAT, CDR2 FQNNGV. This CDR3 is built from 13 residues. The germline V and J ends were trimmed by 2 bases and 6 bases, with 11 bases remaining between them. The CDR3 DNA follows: TGTGCCAGCAGCTTATCCGACAGGCTCGAGCAGTACTTC. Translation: CASSLSDRLEQYF.

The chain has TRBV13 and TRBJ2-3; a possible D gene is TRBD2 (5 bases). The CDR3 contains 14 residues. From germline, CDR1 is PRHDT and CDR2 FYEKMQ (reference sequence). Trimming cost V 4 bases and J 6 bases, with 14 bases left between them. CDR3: CASSSSRDGDTQYF. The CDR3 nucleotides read TGTGCCAGCAGCTCCTCGAGGGATGGTGATACGCAGTATTTT.

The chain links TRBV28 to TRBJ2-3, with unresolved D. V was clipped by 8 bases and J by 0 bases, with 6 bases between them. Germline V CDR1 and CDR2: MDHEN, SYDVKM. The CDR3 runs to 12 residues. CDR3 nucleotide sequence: TGTGCCAGCCGCACTAGCACAGATACGCAGTATTTT. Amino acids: CASRTSTDTQYF.

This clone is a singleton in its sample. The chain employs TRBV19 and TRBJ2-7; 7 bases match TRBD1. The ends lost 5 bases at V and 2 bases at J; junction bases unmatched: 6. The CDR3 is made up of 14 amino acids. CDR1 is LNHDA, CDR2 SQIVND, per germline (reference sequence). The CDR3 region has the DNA TGTGCCAGTAGTCTACGGGACAGAGCCTACGAGCAGTACTTC. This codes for CASSLRDRAYEQYF.

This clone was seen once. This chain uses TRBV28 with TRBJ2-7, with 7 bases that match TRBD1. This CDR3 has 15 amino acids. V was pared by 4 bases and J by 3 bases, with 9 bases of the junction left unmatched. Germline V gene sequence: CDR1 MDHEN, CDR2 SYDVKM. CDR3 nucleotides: TGTGCCAGCAGTTCTATTCCGACAGGGCACTACGAGCAGTACTTC. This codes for CASSSIPTGHYEQYF.

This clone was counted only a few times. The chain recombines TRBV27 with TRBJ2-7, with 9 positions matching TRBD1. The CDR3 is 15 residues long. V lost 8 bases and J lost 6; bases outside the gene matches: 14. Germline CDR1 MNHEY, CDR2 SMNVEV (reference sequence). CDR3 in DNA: TGTGCCAGCGCGGTGGACAGGGGAGGACTATCCGAGCAGTACTTC. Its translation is CASAVDRGGLSEQYF.

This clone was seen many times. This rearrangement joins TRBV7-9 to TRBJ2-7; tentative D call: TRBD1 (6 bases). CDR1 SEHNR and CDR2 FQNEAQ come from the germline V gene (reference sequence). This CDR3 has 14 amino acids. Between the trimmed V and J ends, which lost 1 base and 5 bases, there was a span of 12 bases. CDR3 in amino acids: CASSLEGTKNEQYF. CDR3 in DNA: TGTGCCAGCAGCTTAGAAGGGACAAAAAACGAGCAGTACTTC.

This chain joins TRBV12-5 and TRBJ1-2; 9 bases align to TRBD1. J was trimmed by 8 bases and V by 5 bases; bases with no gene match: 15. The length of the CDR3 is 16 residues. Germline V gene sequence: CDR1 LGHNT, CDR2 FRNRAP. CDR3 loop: CASGPDEGQGFGGYTF. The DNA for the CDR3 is TGTGCTAGTGGTCCCGACGAGGGACAGGGATTTGGAGGCTACACCTTC.